Following are 2 T cell receptor beta chains from one sample sequenced in a study of T cells after yellow fever vaccination. TCRdb analysed the 5' RACE reads with MiXCR anew, one entry per CDR3 protein. The table has 90,000 to 130,000 distinct CDR3 sequences, approximately 8.4% seen once. This sample comprised CD8+ T cells sorted from PBMCs, obtained 45 days after the yellow fever booster vaccination. All receptors come from a young man who received the YFV17D yellow fever vaccine.

About this clonotype: Being one base from a much bigger clone, this may be a read error. V usage is TRBV7-9 and J usage is TRBJ2-7; D unresolved. Germline loops: CDR1 SEHNR, CDR2 FQNEAQ (reference sequence). The V end lost 1 base, the J end lost 2 bases, and 9 bases lay between the germline ends. The CDR3 totals 14 residues. DNA of the CDR3: TGTGCCAGCAGCTTAGGGGTGAAGGCCTACGAGCAGTACTTC. Translating gives CASSLGVKAYEQYF.

This clonotype was seen at least ten times. This rearrangement joins TRBV11-2 to TRBJ2-3; 7 bases map to TRBD2. The CDR3 length is 18 residues. The germline V gene has CDR1 SGHAT and CDR2 FQNNGV. J was trimmed by 2 bases and V by 5 bases; bases with no gene match: 16. The CDR3 bases are TGTGCCAGCAGCCCCCGGGAGGCCACGATACTATACACAGATACGCAGTATTTT. Protein product: CASSPREATILYTDTQYF.